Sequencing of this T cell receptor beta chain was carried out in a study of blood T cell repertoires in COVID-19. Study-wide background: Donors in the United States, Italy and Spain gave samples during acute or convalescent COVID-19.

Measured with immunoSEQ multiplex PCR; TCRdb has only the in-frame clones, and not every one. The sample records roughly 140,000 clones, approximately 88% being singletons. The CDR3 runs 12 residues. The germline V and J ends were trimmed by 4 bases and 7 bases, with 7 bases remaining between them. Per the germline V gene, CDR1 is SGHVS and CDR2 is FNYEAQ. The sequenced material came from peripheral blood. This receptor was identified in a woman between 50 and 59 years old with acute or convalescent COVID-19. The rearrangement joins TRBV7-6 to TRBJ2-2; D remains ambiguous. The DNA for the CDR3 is TGTGCCAGCAGCTCAGATTTCGGGGAGCTGTTTTTT. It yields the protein CASSSDFGELFF.